The clone carrying this T cell receptor (beta chain) was seen a few times. The sample is drawn from a study of blood T cell repertoires in COVID-19. Study background: COVID-19 samples collected from the United States, Italy and Spain covered acute and convalescent phases. The analysed material was cDNA or gDNA that came from T cells, B-cell-depleted T cells, or PBMCs.

In germline, CDR1 is MNHEY, CDR2 SMNVEV (reference sequence). Losses at the gene ends were 5 bases for V and 4 bases for J; bases not matched to a gene: 7. There are 14 residues in the CDR3. Per the original data handling: Reference gene primer amplification gave nucleated cell count estimates. Assay: immunoSEQ multiplex PCR; the TCRdb copy retains only in-frame clones and omits some. V and J calls and clone size are those listed in that table; D and trimming were worked out from the DNA. The sample lists a few hundred thousand clones, 85% to 90% occurring once. The chain recombines TRBV27 with TRBJ1-2; TRBD1 agrees at 7 bases. Sample: peripheral blood. The TCR comes from a woman in her forties or fifties with active or convalescent COVID-19. In DNA, the CDR3 is TGTGCCAGCAGTCGACAGGGTGAGAGCTATGGCTACACCTTC. It translates to CASSRQGESYGYTF.